This T cell receptor (beta chain) was identified during a study of CD8 T cells in Susac syndrome (dated 2019 in TCRdb). Regarding the study in general: Of the Susac syndrome patients who were sequenced, roughly 6 had clinically active disease and eight or nine were in clinical remission. Whether CD8+ T cell activation and differentiation in Susac syndrome was antigen driven was tested using repertoire sequencing. At the time of blood withdrawal, Susac syndrome patients were either therapy-naive, taking corticosteroids (with some also receiving IVIg), or on IVIg alone. General study outcomes and caveats: The CD4+ T cell repertoire of patients with Susac syndrome showed no detectable clonal expansion. The TCR sequencing and HLA analysis was acknowledged to have included a relatively small number of individuals.

CDR1 and CDR2 (KGHDR, SFDVKD) derive from the germline V gene. Trimming takes 3 bases from V and 5 bases from J, and the germline ends sit 16 bases apart. The CDR3 sequence holds 15 residues, the cysteine and phenylalanine included. Only the CDR3 portion is preserved as DNA: 45 bases, with reading frame beginning at the first base. Concerning this clonotype itself: Its recognized antigen is unknown. Base quality data are lacking; no much larger clone is found one base away.

Peripheral blood CD8+ and CD4+ T cells from healthy donors, Susac syndrome patients and multiple sclerosis patients were profiled using high-throughput TCR beta sequencing. The Susac syndrome patients fulfilled recently defined diagnostic criteria for either definite or probable disease. Bulk CD8+ and CD4+ T cells were purified by magnetic negative isolation, while CD8+ TEMRA cells were enriched using FACS. Blood was drawn into EDTA tubes, processed within 24 hours, and PBMCs were isolated by density gradient centrifugation. PBMCs intended for TCR sequencing were cryopreserved in liquid nitrogen and thawed later in a water bath at 37 degrees C. A purity of at least 90% was achieved for sorted or isolated CD4+, CD8+ and CD8+ TEMRA cells. RNA was extracted with the RNeasy kit and about 0.5 to 1 ug was reverse transcribed using random hexamers. The immunoSEQ multiplex PCR assay, which covers 54 Vbeta and 13 Jbeta segments, was used to amplify TCR beta CDR3 regions. PCR amplification bias was corrected using a synthetic template baseline for primer optimization and computational correction. The published analysis was carried out like this. Reads were annotated to V, D and J genes per IMGT and analyzed with immunoSEQ Analyzer, keeping only productive sequences. To calculate clonality, Shannon entropy was normalized by log2 of the number of productive unique sequences and then subtracted from one. Public and private clones were assessed among the 100 most prevalent clones of each patient and control. Susac-specific clones were defined as absent from healthy and MS cohorts, over a thousand published viral clones and other ImmuneACCESS disease sequences. TCRdb handled the public reads itself, with Q25 trimming in fastp and clone calling in MiXCR, and kept productive beta chains. Each entry is one CDR3 protein sequence, shown with its most common DNA and genes. These V and J calls derive from TCRdb rather than the authors' analysis. The sample table holds under 300,000 distinct CDR3 sequences, of which almost 97% were seen once. The top ten constitute about 0.094% of the sample.

Material: CD4+ T cells from PBMCs. The origin of this receptor is a human donor with Susac syndrome. The chain was built from TRBV24-1 and TRBJ2-7; TRBD2 is possibly the D segment (7 matching bases). The CDR3 reads as follows: CATSDPGGGSDEQYF. The DNA sequence follows: TGTGCCACCAGTGATCCCGGGGGCGGGAGCGACGAGCAGTACTTC.